The T cell receptor beta chain under discussion was sequenced for a study of blood T cell repertoires in COVID-19. On the study more broadly: Sample material is recorded as cDNA or gDNA derived from T cells, B-cell-depleted T cells, or PBMCs.

Sequenced by immunoSEQ multiplex PCR; TCRdb stores in-frame clones only, minus some. The sample has a few hundred thousand clones, 80% to 85% seen once; the top ten hold around 3.6%. The CDR3 contains 16 residues. Trimming at V came to 1 base and at J to 2 bases, leaving 4 bases not matched to a gene. Germline V gene sequence: CDR1 SEHNR, CDR2 FQNEAQ (reference sequence). Enrollees, roughly 18 to 90 years old, lived in about two dozen US areas. Cohort 3 recovered donors had two negative PCRs, clearance, or symptom resolution. V usage is TRBV7-9 and J usage is TRBJ2-3, with 9 bases fitting TRBD2. The clonotype was recovered from a man aged 50 to 59 who had recovered from COVID-19. The sample was PBMCs or T cells enriched from blood (not recorded which). DNA of the CDR3: TGTGCCAGCAGCTTAGATCCTAGCGGGAACACAGATACGCAGTATTTT. This gives the protein CASSLDPSGNTDTQYF.